The entry that follows covers one TCR beta chain sequence. The data were taken from a study of blood T cell repertoires in COVID-19. Overall study context: The United States, Italy and Spain provided the acute and convalescent COVID-19 samples. PBMCs, B-cell-depleted T cells, or T cells were the source of the cDNA or gDNA that made up the material.

Trimming took off 1 base at V and 0 bases at J, with 16 bases between the two ends. CDR3 length equals 17 residues. The V gene's germline CDR1 is SGHVS and CDR2 FNYEAQ. Methods used by the authors: Reference gene primer amplification gave nucleated cell count estimates. Repertoires were generated with immunoSEQ multiplex PCR, while TCRdb's copy carries only in-frame clones and drops some. The D gene and trimming were derived from the DNA, and the V and J assignments and clone size from that table. In the table there are 84,000 or so clones, more than 80% of which are singletons. The genes are TRBV7-6 and TRBJ2-7; tentative D call: TRBD2 (5 bases). The clonotype was recovered from a woman of 80 years or more with acute or convalescent COVID-19. The material sequenced was peripheral blood. CDR3 coding DNA: TGTGCCAGCAGCTTAGACGCCTCCGGGGATCCCTCCTACGAGCAGTACTTC. Its translation: CASSLDASGDPSYEQYF.